Below are 31 T cell receptor beta chains sequenced from a single sample in a study of shared clonotypes between healthy human individuals. Libraries were prepared by immunoSEQ multiplex PCR; TCRdb keeps only in-frame clonotypes and omits some of them. The data show roughly 2.5 million clones, 85% to 95% seen once. Sequencing was carried out using naive CD4+ T cells sorted from blood. Subset given: CD45RA+ positively selected. Every receptor here comes from a man younger than 35 in good health.

This chain connects TRBV11-2 to TRBJ1-6; a weak D match, TRBD1 (5 bases). Trimming cost V 6 bases and J 8 bases, with 17 bases left between them. The CDR3 has 15 residues. Per germline, CDR1 SGHAT and CDR2 FQNNGV. CDR3 residues: CASSRDSYPDSPLHF. The CDR3 bases are TGTGCCAGCAGTCGGGACTCATATCCGGATTCACCCCTCCACTTT.

The chain employs TRBV5-4 and TRBJ2-2, with D perhaps TRBD1 (6 bases). The CDR3 consists of 15 residues. Trimming pared 4 bases from V and 4 bases from J, leaving 14 bases between. The V gene's germline CDR1 is SGHNT and CDR2 YYREEE (reference sequence). CDR3 loop: CASSRTGMGTGELFF. DNA for the CDR3: TGTGCCAGCAGCCGAACAGGGATGGGCACCGGGGAGCTGTTTTTT. The whole variable domain, remainder taken from reference TRBV5-4 and TRBJ2-2, is ETGVTQSPTHLIKTRGQQVTLRCSSQSGHNTVSWYQQALGQGPQFIFQYYREEENGRGNFPPRFSGLQFPNYSSELNVNALELDDSALYLCASSRTGMGTGELFFGEGSRLTVL.

The chain uses TRBV7-9 and TRBJ2-7; D remains unclear. Germline V lookup: CDR1 SEHNR, CDR2 FQNEAQ (reference sequence). This CDR3 is built from 11 residues. Between the trimmed V and J ends, which lost 5 bases and 3 bases, there was a span of 5 bases. This CDR3 is CASSPRYEQYF. For the CDR3, the DNA is TGTGCCAGCAGCCCGCGCTACGAGCAGTACTTC.

The chain is built from TRBV27 and TRBJ2-1; 7 nucleotides match TRBD2. Trimming took 6 bases from V and 12 from J; bases not matched to a gene: 17. The CDR3 runs 15 residues. Germline lookup yields CDR1 MNHEY and CDR2 SMNVEV (reference sequence). CDR3 amino acids: CASSPRGEGVDRQFF. As DNA, the CDR3 is TGTGCCAGCAGCCCACGGGGGGAAGGGGTTGATCGGCAGTTCTTC.

V usage is TRBV7-8 and J usage is TRBJ2-5; 8 bases fit TRBD1. The V and J ends lost 5 bases and 1 base, in that order; junction bases with no gene match: 9. Germline V lookup: CDR1 SGHVS, CDR2 FQNEAQ. The CDR3 is 16 amino acids. The CDR3 loop is CASSQDRATIQETQYF. The DNA for the CDR3 is TGTGCCAGCAGCCAGGACAGGGCGACTATCCAAGAGACCCAGTACTTC.

This chain connects TRBV6-5 to TRBJ2-7, with 7 bases aligning to TRBD2. V shed 5 bases and J 6 bases; nucleotides not matched to a gene: 10. The CDR3 totals 14 residues. Germline-derived CDR1 and CDR2 are MNHEY and SVGAGI. CDR3 sequence: CASSRTSSSIEQYF. The CDR3 DNA reads TGTGCCAGCAGTCGGACTAGTTCGTCAATCGAGCAGTACTTC.

The chain recombines TRBV7-2 with TRBJ1-4, with a tentative D call TRBD1 (5 bases). The CDR3 runs to 15 residues. Trimming stripped 6 bases from V and 8 bases from J, with 19 bases between. Germline V gives CDR1 SGHTA, CDR2 FQGNSA. The CDR3 nucleotides are TGTGCCAGCAGTCCACGGGGCTCCCCGGCGGAAAAACTGTTTTTT. Its protein product is CASSPRGSPAEKLFF.

The chain has TRBV6-1 and TRBJ1-2; D unclear. Germline CDR1 is MNHNS and CDR2 is SASEGT. CDR3 length: 10 amino acids. V was clipped by 9 bases and J by 5 bases, with 7 bases between them. This CDR3 is CASAEYGYTF. CDR3 coding DNA: TGTGCCAGTGCCGAATATGGCTACACCTTC.

The chain carries TRBV9 and TRBJ1-6; 7 bases agree with TRBD1. This CDR3 is 15 amino acids long. The germline CDR1 and CDR2 sequences are SGDLS and YYNGEE. With V trimmed by 4 bases and J by 7 bases, 8 bases remained unmatched. The CDR3, as DNA: TGTGCCAGCAGCCCCACAGGGGTGAGAAATTCACCCCTCCACTTT. Translating it yields CASSPTGVRNSPLHF.

The chain has TRBV4-1 and TRBJ2-1; either TRBD1 or TRBD2 may supply D (5 bases each). CDR3 length: 16 amino acids. Germline V gene sequence: CDR1 MGHRA, CDR2 YSYEKL. V was trimmed by 2 bases and J by 3 bases, leaving 14 bases between them. CDR3 DNA sequence: TGCGCCAGCAGCCAATCCGGGACCCCCGGCTACAATGAGCAGTTCTTC. Translation gives CASSQSGTPGYNEQFF.

V is TRBV28 and J is TRBJ2-1, with 11 bases matching TRBD2. Germline CDR1 is MDHEN and CDR2 is SYDVKM. Trimming at V came to 2 bases and at J to 9 bases, leaving 21 bases not matched to a gene. The CDR3 contains 20 residues. CDR3 amino acids: CASSLTLAGGFRSPVGEQFF. The DNA for the CDR3 is TGTGCCAGCAGTTTAACTCTAGCGGGAGGTTTTAGATCCCCCGTCGGTGAGCAGTTCTTC.

The chain uses TRBV5-1 and TRBJ2-7; TRBD1 matches 10 bases. V trimming: 5 bases; J trimming: 5 bases; junction bases outside the gene matches: 7. The germline CDR1 and CDR2 sequences are SGHRS and YFSETQ. The CDR3 runs 14 residues. CDR3 amino acids: CASRFGQGVHEQYF. For the CDR3, the DNA is TGCGCCAGCAGATTTGGACAGGGGGTCCACGAGCAGTACTTC.

The chain employs TRBV27 and TRBJ2-1, with 10 bases lining up with TRBD2. The germline CDR1 and CDR2 sequences are MNHEY and SMNVEV (reference sequence). V shed 1 base and J 5 bases; nucleotides not matched to a gene: 11. CDR3 length: 18 residues. This CDR3 is CASSLLNSLAGADNEQFF. CDR3 sequence (DNA): TGTGCCAGCAGTTTATTAAACTCCCTAGCGGGGGCCGACAATGAGCAGTTCTTC.

This chain connects TRBV7-3 to TRBJ1-5; the match to TRBD1 covers 9 bases. Germline V CDR1 and CDR2: SGHTA, FQGTGA. Losses at the gene ends were 1 base for V and 6 bases for J; bases not matched to a gene: 10. This CDR3 contains 17 residues. The CDR3 DNA follows: TGTGCCAGCAGCTTAAAAACCCGGGACAGGGACCGTCAGCCCCAGCATTTT. Protein product: CASSLKTRDRDRQPQHF.

As to this clone: Other DNA sequences in this specimen translate into the identical CDR3. V gene TRBV20-1 combines with J gene TRBJ1-2, with 8 bases matching TRBD1. This CDR3 is 11 amino acids long. V trimming: 4 bases; J trimming: 8 bases; junction bases outside the gene matches: 3. Germline-derived CDR1 and CDR2 are DFQATT and SNEGSKA (reference sequence). The CDR3 loop reads CSATGGGGYTF. CDR3 bases: TGCAGTGCTACAGGGGGCGGGGGCTACACCTTC.

DNA of the CDR3: TGTGCCACCCGGACAGGCTATGGCTACACCTTC. It codes for CATRTGYGYTF. The chain couples TRBV19 to TRBJ1-2, with TRBD1 identical over 7 bases. The length of the CDR3 is 11 residues. V trimming: 10 bases; J trimming: 4 bases; junction bases outside the gene matches: 3. Germline V gene lookup returns CDR1 LNHDA and CDR2 SQIVND (reference sequence). Drawing the rest from reference TRBV19 and TRBJ1-2, the complete variable domain is DGGITQSPKYLFRKEGQNVTLSCEQNLNHDAMYWYRQDPGQGLRLIYYSQIVNDFQKGDIAEGYSVSREKKESFPLTVTSAQKNPTAFYLCATRTGYGYTFGSGTRLTVV.

The chain carries TRBV28 and TRBJ2-1; perhaps TRBD2 as D (6 bases). The CDR3 is 12 residues long. V lost 5 bases and J 9 bases, leaving 11 bases between the germline ends. The germline CDR1 and CDR2 sequences are MDHEN and SYDVKM. This CDR3 is CASSRLGREQFF. CDR3 in DNA: TGTGCCAGCAGTCGACTAGGTCGTGAGCAGTTCTTC.

V gene TRBV21-1 combines with J gene TRBJ2-6; the table's D gene call, TRBD2, was not cross checked with the DNA. TRBV21-1 is described as a pseudogene. The CDR3 consists of 15 residues. The CDR3 DNA is TGTGCCAGCAGCACCCCTCAGCTAGTGGCCAACGTCCTGACTTTC. This codes for CASSTPQLVANVLTF.

V gene TRBV6-6 combines with J gene TRBJ1-1; maybe TRBD1 (6 bases). Germline V gene data show CDR1 as MNHNY and CDR2 as SVGAGI (reference sequence). CDR3 length: 15 residues. V lost 1 base and J lost 2, with 11 bases in between. CDR3 DNA: TGTGCCAGCAGTTACTGGGCAGGGGAAAACACTGAAGCTTTCTTT. Its protein product is CASSYWAGENTEAFF.

Notes on this clone: This specimen includes other DNA sequences encoding the same CDR3. V usage is TRBV5-1 and J usage is TRBJ2-5; TRBD2 is a possible D gene (5 bases). V dropped 2 bases and J dropped 4 bases, with 6 bases sitting between them. Germline-derived CDR1 and CDR2 are SGHRS and YFSETQ. This CDR3 comprises 12 residues. The CDR3 nucleotides are TGCGCCAGCAGCTTAAGCGGAGAGACCCAGTACTTC. It codes for CASSLSGETQYF.

The chain couples TRBV16 to TRBJ1-5; D ambiguous. Germline V gene lookup returns CDR1 KGHSY and CDR2 FQNENV. The CDR3 length is 16 residues. V was clipped by 5 bases and J by 4 bases, with 18 bases between them. This CDR3 reads CASSETGGNANQPQHF. CDR3 nucleotide sequence: TGTGCCAGCAGCGAAACCGGAGGTAATGCTAATCAGCCCCAGCATTTT.

This chain joins TRBV6-7 and TRBJ1-2, with 8 bases matching TRBD1. TRBV6-7 is treated as an ORF (open reading frame) with a function not yet certain. This CDR3 contains 19 residues. The J segment lost 4 bases and the V segment lost 2 bases, leaving 18 bases of the junction unmatched. The CDR3 loop is CASSYLATPNYRGIYGYTF. CDR3 sequence (DNA): TGTGCCAGCAGTTACCTAGCCACACCGAATTACAGGGGGATCTATGGCTACACCTTC.

The J gene is TRBJ2-7, the V gene TRBV6-4, with D unclear. Germline V lookup: CDR1 MRHNA, CDR2 SNTAGT. The CDR3 length is 14 residues. The germline V and J ends were trimmed by 5 bases and 2 bases, with 13 bases remaining between them. The CDR3 protein is CASSRDLGPYEQYF. The CDR3 DNA is TGTGCCAGCAGTAGGGATCTAGGACCCTACGAGCAGTACTTC.

V and J are TRBV5-1 and TRBJ2-7, with TRBD2 matching over 13 bases. CDR1 is SGHRS and CDR2 is YFSETQ in the germline V gene. V gave up 3 bases and J gave up 5 bases; unmatched junction bases: 5. CDR3 length equals 15 residues. CDR3 loop: CASSWEGLAGHEQYF. The CDR3 coding sequence is TGCGCCAGCAGCTGGGAGGGACTAGCGGGGCACGAGCAGTACTTC.

CDR3 bases: TGTGCCAGCAGTGCGACAGTACGACTCTACGAGCAGTACTTC. The encoded protein is CASSATVRLYEQYF. The V and J genes are TRBV6-1 and TRBJ2-7; D is possibly TRBD1 (5 bases). The CDR3 is made up of 14 amino acids. Germline values: CDR1 MNHNS, CDR2 SASEGT. Trimming took off 4 bases at V and 3 bases at J, with 13 bases between the two ends.

Only one count was recorded for this clone. Different DNA sequences within this sample yield the same CDR3. The rearrangement uses TRBV18 and TRBJ2-7; 13 nucleotides agree with TRBD2. This CDR3 spans 16 amino acids. Germline V lookup: CDR1 KGHSH, CDR2 LQKENI. After removal of 3 bases from V and 2 bases from J, the junction contained 4 bases not matched to a gene. The CDR3 nucleotides are TGTGCCAGCTCACCCCCGGGACTAGCGGGGACCTACGAGCAGTACTTC. Amino acid sequence: CASSPPGLAGTYEQYF.

This clone was picked up one time. This chain links TRBV29-1 with TRBJ1-6; D gene ambiguous. CDR3 length: 13 amino acids. CDR1 is SQVTM, CDR2 ANQGSEA, per germline. Trimming took off 6 bases at V and 3 bases at J, with 9 bases between the two ends. The CDR3 DNA reads as TGCAGCGTGGCTTCAGACTATAATTCACCCCTCCACTTT. Translation: CSVASDYNSPLHF.

Remarks on this clone: This CDR3 is also generated by other DNA sequences in the sample. The J gene is TRBJ1-1, the V gene TRBV6-5, with D possibly being TRBD1 (6 bases). The CDR3 totals 15 residues. Germline loops: CDR1 MNHEY, CDR2 SVGAGI. The V end was cut by 0 bases, the J end by 1 base, with 9 bases between. Here the CDR3 reads CASSYSQGGNTEAFF. The CDR3 coding sequence is TGTGCCAGCAGTTACTCGCAAGGGGGGAACACTGAAGCTTTCTTT.

The chain combines TRBV28 with TRBJ2-7, with 7 bases that match TRBD2. J was trimmed by 5 bases and V by 8 bases; bases with no gene match: 3. The CDR3 contains 11 residues. Germline values: CDR1 MDHEN, CDR2 SYDVKM. The CDR3 DNA follows: TGTGCCAGCCCCAGCGGGGACGAGCAGTACTTC. Amino acid sequence: CASPSGDEQYF. Based on the CDR3 plus reference TRBV28 and TRBJ2-7, the full variable domain is DVKVTQSSRYLVKRTGEKVFLECVQDMDHENMFWYRQDPGLGLRLIYFSYDVKMKEKGDIPEGYSVSREKKERFSLILESASTNQTSMYLCASPSGDEQYFGPGTRLTVT.

A single count supports this clone. At one end, the junction sequence differs from germline, possibly due to a read error. This chain links TRBV2 with TRBJ2-5; D possibly uses TRBD1 or TRBD2 (6 bases each). CDR3 length equals 11 residues. CDR1 is SNHLY and CDR2 is FYNNEI in the germline V gene. DNA of the CDR3: TGTGCCAGCAGTGAAGAGGGGGGACGCAACTTC. Amino acids: CASSEEGGRNF.

The CDR3 nucleotides are TGTGCCAGCAGTGGGGGGACCAGGGGGTATAATTCACCCCTCCACTTT. Translation: CASSGGTRGYNSPLHF. V is TRBV25-1 and J is TRBJ1-6, with 7 positions matching TRBD1. V lost 4 bases to trimming and J lost 4 bases; unmatched junction nucleotides: 7. This CDR3 is 16 amino acids long. Germline V gives CDR1 MGHDK, CDR2 SYGVNS.